This T cell receptor beta chain was obtained from a study of tumor-infiltrating lymphocytes in localized non-small cell lung cancer. Study-level background: Resected tumor was paired with non-adjacent uninvolved lung from the same patient. Points from the study as a whole: TCR sequencing covered a subset of patients with enough tissue.

The V gene's germline CDR1 is MNHNS and CDR2 SASEGT. The CDR3 totals 13 residues. J lost 3 bases, V lost 10 bases, and 6 bases had no gene match. A remark on this clone: Its antigen is currently unknown.

Using immunoSEQ multiplex PCR, the repertoire was profiled, and TCRdb retains in-frame clones only, with some absent. The table shows more than 10,000 clones, with around 79% occurring only once. The V call is TRBV6-1, the J call TRBJ1-3, with TRBD1 identical over 7 bases. The receptor's source is a human donor with non-small cell lung cancer. The sequencing input was lung tumor tissue. CDR3 protein: CATRQGGGNTIYF. As DNA, the CDR3 is TGTGCCACACGACAGGGTGGTGGAAACACCATATATTTT.